The 18 T cell receptor beta chains below all came from one sample that was sequenced in a study of identical twins (dated by TCRdb to the mid-2010s). Library preparation used 5' RACE. The sequencer listed for this sample is Illumina HiSeq 2000. In-frame beta chains were kept once TCRdb had trimmed the public reads at Q25 with fastp and called clones with MiXCR. Identical CDR3 protein sequences are pooled into one entry, listed with their most common genes and DNA. The table for this sample lists roughly 470,000 distinct CDR3 sequences; roughly 13% of them were counted only once. The ten top clones hold approximately 1% of the sample. This sample also belongs to another study, concerning yellow fever vaccine responses in identical twins.

The sequencing input was CD4+ T cells sorted from blood. These receptors all stem from a woman younger than 30 in good health.

The chain recombines TRBV28 with TRBJ2-7; unclear D gene. V shed 1 base and J shed 9 bases, with 10 bases lying between them. The V gene's germline CDR1 is MDHEN and CDR2 SYDVKM. The CDR3 is made up of 12 amino acids. CDR3 nucleotide sequence: TGTGCCAGCAGTTTATCCGGGTATGGGCAGTACTTC. Translating it yields CASSLSGYGQYF.

There are a few counts of this clonotype. The gene calls are TRBV19 and TRBJ2-3; TRBD2 agrees at 9 bases. CDR1 and CDR2 from the germline V gene are LNHDA and SQIVND (reference sequence). V lost 9 bases, J lost 4 bases, and 11 bases stayed unmatched. The CDR3 is made up of 15 amino acids. CDR3 residues: CASGGTSSSPDTQYF. CDR3 coding DNA: TGTGCCAGCGGGGGGACTAGCTCCTCCCCAGATACGCAGTATTTT.

This chain connects TRBV24-1 to TRBJ2-3; the D is unclear. The CDR3 is 12 amino acids. Germline CDR1 is KGHDR and CDR2 is SFDVKD. V was clipped by 5 bases and J by 3 bases, with 5 bases between them. The CDR3 reads CATSARTDTQYF. CDR3 in DNA: TGTGCCACCAGTGCCAGGACAGATACGCAGTATTTT.

V gene TRBV5-1 combines with J gene TRBJ1-1; no clear D gene. The CDR3 is 13 amino acids. Germline V gene lookup returns CDR1 SGHRS and CDR2 YFSETQ. The V gene lost 5 bases and the J gene lost 3 bases, with 11 bases spanning the gap. For the CDR3, the DNA is TGCGCCAGCAGTCGGAGTAGCGACACTGAAGCTTTCTTT. The encoded protein is CASSRSSDTEAFF.

This clonotype has more than one count but fewer than ten. The rearrangement links TRBV5-1 to TRBJ2-7; weak D call: TRBD1 (6 bases). There are 12 residues in the CDR3. Between the trimmed V and J ends, which lost 3 bases and 5 bases, there was a span of 9 bases. CDR1 and CDR2 (germline): SGHRS, YFSETQ. The chain's CDR3 is CASSSGQHEQYF. As DNA, the CDR3 is TGCGCCAGCAGCTCTGGACAGCACGAGCAGTACTTC. Drawing the rest from reference TRBV5-1 and TRBJ2-7, the complete variable domain is KAGVTQTPRYLIKTRGQQVTLSCSPISGHRSVSWYQQTPGQGLQFLFEYFSETQRNKGNFPGRFSGRQFSNSRSEMNVSTLELGDSALYLCASSSGQHEQYFGPGTRLTVT.

A single count supports this clonotype. V gene TRBV20-1 combines with J gene TRBJ2-7; 12 bases align to TRBD2. V was pared by 4 bases and J by 5 bases, with 6 bases of the junction left unmatched. The CDR3 contains 14 residues. CDR1 DFQATT and CDR2 SNEGSKA come from the germline V gene (reference sequence). The CDR3 spells CSATWTSGNDEQYF. CDR3 bases: TGCAGTGCTACGTGGACTAGCGGGAACGACGAGCAGTACTTC.

This clonotype was seen a handful of times. The rearrangement uses TRBV28 and TRBJ2-6; 8 nucleotides agree with TRBD1. The CDR3 runs to 15 residues. The V gene's germline CDR1 is MDHEN and CDR2 SYDVKM. With V trimmed by 6 bases and J by 4 bases, 5 bases remained unmatched. CDR3 bases: TGTGCCAGCAGCTGGACAGGGACCGGGGCCAACGTCCTGACTTTC. Translation gives CASSWTGTGANVLTF.

This clonotype was seen a few times. V usage is TRBV7-8 and J usage is TRBJ2-2; tentative D call: TRBD1 (6 bases). V shed 1 base and J shed 5 bases, with 14 bases lying between them. Germline V gene lookup returns CDR1 SGHVS and CDR2 FQNEAQ. The CDR3 has 16 amino acids. CDR3 in amino acids: CASSLVGTTGTGELFF. CDR3 in DNA: TGTGCCAGCAGCTTAGTTGGGACAACGGGGACCGGGGAGCTGTTTTTT.

CDR3 sequence (DNA): TGTGCCAGCAGCCCGTGGGGGGGTCCTGAAGCTTTCTTT. Protein sequence: CASSPWGGPEAFF. The genes are TRBV9 and TRBJ1-1, with D perhaps TRBD1 (5 bases). The CDR3 has 13 residues. V lost 4 bases, J lost 6 bases, and 13 bases lay in between. Per the germline V gene, CDR1 is SGDLS and CDR2 is YYNGEE.

This clonotype was seen only a few times. The V gene is TRBV5-1, the J gene TRBJ2-1, with TRBD1 identical over 9 bases. CDR3 length equals 19 residues. The germline V gene encodes CDR1 SGHRS and CDR2 YFSETQ. The V segment lost 0 bases and the J segment 7 bases; nucleotides outside the gene matches: 17. The CDR3 DNA reads TGCGCCAGCAGCTTGGGGGGCTGGGGAACAGGGGGCGTCGTGAATGAGCAGTTCTTC. Protein product: CASSLGGWGTGGVVNEQFF.

This chain uses TRBV12-3 or TRBV12-4 with TRBJ2-7; the D is unclear. This CDR3 is built from 13 residues. The ends were cut back, 7 bases at V and 1 base at J, with 11 bases in the middle. CDR3 sequence (DNA): TGTGCCAGCAACCTCGGCCCTTCCTACGAGCAGTACTTC. Protein sequence: CASNLGPSYEQYF.

The chain uses TRBV20-1 and TRBJ1-4; possibly TRBD1 for D (6 bases). This CDR3 region has 14 residues. The germline gives CDR1 DFQATT, CDR2 SNEGSKA (reference sequence). Trimming cost V 0 bases and J 5 bases, with 10 bases left between them. The chain's CDR3 is CSAREPTGNEKLFF. Written as DNA, the CDR3 is TGCAGTGCTAGAGAACCCACAGGGAATGAAAAACTGTTTTTT.

This clonotype was observed at least ten times. V gene TRBV7-9 combines with J gene TRBJ2-7; maybe TRBD2 (5 bases). The CDR3 is made up of 11 amino acids. CDR1 is SEHNR and CDR2 is FQNEAQ in the germline V gene (reference sequence). The CDR3, as DNA: TGTGCTGGACCGGGGTTCCACGAGCAGTACTTC. This sequence encodes CAGPGFHEQYF.

In this sample, this clonotype turned up a few times. The CDR3 DNA reads TGTGCCAGCGACGACAGGGCGACCGGGGAGCTGTTTTTT. It codes for CASDDRATGELFF. V gene TRBV12-3 or TRBV12-4 combines with J gene TRBJ2-2; 7 bases are shared with TRBD1. Trimming cost V 8 bases and J 5 bases; bases outside gene matches: 5. The CDR3 extends over 13 amino acids.

The chain has TRBV14 and TRBJ1-6, with unresolved D. The germline CDR1 and CDR2 sequences are SGHDN and FVKESK. The CDR3 is made up of 12 amino acids. V was shortened by 1 base and J by 6 bases, with 1 base between the two germline ends. The CDR3 loop is CASSQVNSPLHF. The CDR3 DNA reads as TGTGCCAGCAGCCAAGTTAATTCACCCCTCCACTTT.

This chain connects TRBV18 to TRBJ1-5; 8 bases align to TRBD1. CDR1 KGHSH and CDR2 LQKENI come from the germline V gene. The CDR3 loop spans 15 amino acids. V shed 2 bases and J 7 bases; nucleotides not matched to a gene: 7. As DNA, the CDR3 is TGTGCCAGCTCACCAGAAATACAGGGGGGCCAGCCCCAGCATTTT. This translates into CASSPEIQGGQPQHF.

This chain joins TRBV7-2 and TRBJ2-7, with D possibly being TRBD2 (5 bases). The CDR3 is 15 residues long. The V gene's germline CDR1 is SGHTA and CDR2 FQGNSA. V dropped 1 base and J dropped 3 bases, with 13 bases sitting between them. The CDR3 nucleotides are TGTGCCAGCAGCTTAGAACTAGGGCCGCACTACGAGCAGTACTTC. It is translated as CASSLELGPHYEQYF.

This clonotype occurred a few times. This rearrangement joins TRBV28 to TRBJ2-6; D unclear. V was trimmed by 8 bases and J by 1 base, leaving 3 bases between them. Germline CDR1 and CDR2: MDHEN and SYDVKM. This CDR3 has 12 amino acids. The CDR3 reads CASLSGANVLTF. CDR3 bases: TGTGCCAGCCTATCTGGGGCCAACGTCCTGACTTTC.